This T cell receptor beta chain was recovered during a study of pediatric ulcerative colitis. Study-wide results and limits: Clonal expansions reduced rectal repertoire diversity in acute severe colitis.

The assay was run at survey level. The assay was immunoSEQ multiplex PCR, and TCRdb's table has in-frame clones only and misses some. Of tens of thousands of clones listed, over 70% were seen once; the top ten hold about 1.5%. About this clone: Its antigen is unidentified.

The sample consisted of blood. The receptor comes from a boy between 10 and 17 years old who was a control in a study of pediatric ulcerative colitis.

The CDR3 DNA reads TGTGCCAGCTCACCGCGGACTGATACCTGGGCTTTCTTT. It yields the protein CASSPRTDTWAFF. This chain joins TRBV18 and TRBJ1-1; D remains ambiguous. With 3 bases removed from V and 11 bases from J, the gap between germline ends came to 16 bases. This CDR3 has 13 residues. Germline V gives CDR1 KGHSH, CDR2 LQKENI. Using reference TRBV18 and TRBJ1-1 for the parts outside the CDR3, the full variable domain is NAGVMQNPRHLVRRRGQEARLRCSPMKGHSHVYWYRQLPEEGLKFMVYLQKENIIDESGMPKERFSAEFPKEGPSILRIQQVVRGDSAAYFCASSPRTDTWAFFGQGTRLTVV.